These 21 T cell receptor beta chains were sequenced from one sample in a study of T cells after yellow fever vaccination. TCRdb independently ran MiXCR on the 5' RACE reads; one entry per CDR3 protein. Of around 53,000 distinct CDR3 sequences in the sample, 5% to 8.5% were seen once. This specimen consisted of CD8+ T cells not binding an NS4B(214-222) dextramer, sorted from PBMCs, obtained roughly 46 days after the first yellow fever vaccination. These receptors came from a man aged 18 to 29 who received the YFV17D yellow fever vaccine.

Ten or more counts support this clonotype. The chain has TRBV5-6 and TRBJ2-2, with D possibly being TRBD2 (6 bases). Germline CDR1 is SGHDT and CDR2 is YYEEEE. The CDR3 runs 12 residues. The V end lost 4 bases, the J end lost 6 bases, and 7 bases lay between the germline ends. CDR3 in DNA: TGTGCCAGCAGCCGCGGGGCCGGGGAGCTGTTTTTT. It codes for CASSRGAGELFF.

In this sample, this clonotype turned up many times. V usage is TRBV9 and J usage is TRBJ2-2, with 7 bases that match TRBD1. This CDR3 region has 16 residues. From germline, CDR1 is SGDLS and CDR2 YYNGEE. Trimming took 3 bases from V and 7 from J; bases not matched to a gene: 12. In DNA form, the CDR3 reads TGTGCCAGCAGCGGATACGAGACAGGGTATATCGGGGAGCTGTTTTTT. It translates to CASSGYETGYIGELFF.

This chain links TRBV12-3 or TRBV12-4 with TRBJ1-1, with D possibly being TRBD1 (5 bases). Trimming removed 7 bases at V and 1 base at J, with 10 bases between. CDR3 length: 13 amino acids. This CDR3 is CASIDSPNTEAFF. The DNA for the CDR3 is TGTGCCAGCATTGACAGCCCGAACACTGAAGCTTTCTTT.

This clonotype was recorded at least ten times. The chain couples TRBV6-2 or TRBV6-3 to TRBJ1-5; D ambiguous. V lost 5 bases to trimming and J lost 3 bases, with 14 bases between them. The CDR3 covers 15 residues. The germline V gene has CDR1 MNHEY and CDR2 SVGEGT. The CDR3 coding sequence is TGTGCCAGCAGTCAGGCCTACGGCTTCAATCAGCCCCAGCATTTT. Translation: CASSQAYGFNQPQHF.

In its sample, this clonotype was seen many times. J is TRBJ2-2 and V is TRBV19; TRBD1 might be the D (6 bases). This CDR3 is 16 amino acids long. Germline CDR1 LNHDA, CDR2 SQIVND (reference sequence). Trimming pared 6 bases from V and 4 bases from J, leaving 18 bases between. The CDR3 DNA sequence: TGTGCCAGTAGCCATCTCGACAGGACGTCCACCGGGGAGCTGTTTTTT. Its translation: CASSHLDRTSTGELFF.

Only a few counts were recorded for this clonotype. J is TRBJ1-5 and V is TRBV7-9, with TRBD1 matching 7 bases. V lost 5 bases to trimming and J lost 7 bases; unmatched junction nucleotides: 2. The germline CDR1 and CDR2 sequences are SEHNR and FQNEAQ (reference sequence). The CDR3 length is 12 residues. In DNA form, the CDR3 reads TGTGCCAGCAGCATGACAGGGCAGCCCCAGCATTTT. Protein product: CASSMTGQPQHF.

This clonotype occurred many times. The V call is TRBV27, the J call TRBJ2-1; D gene uncertain. The V gene lost 0 bases and the J gene lost 0 bases, with 9 bases spanning the gap. The CDR3 length is 16 residues. CDR1 and CDR2 from the germline V gene are MNHEY and SMNVEV (reference sequence). The CDR3 loop is CASSLSGLNSYNEQFF. The CDR3 DNA sequence: TGTGCCAGCAGTTTATCCGGGTTAAACTCCTACAATGAGCAGTTCTTC.

This rearrangement joins TRBV9 to TRBJ2-2; TRBD1 matches at 8 bases. V dropped 3 bases and J dropped 5; count of bases not matched to a gene: 9. The CDR3 is 16 residues long. Germline lookup yields CDR1 SGDLS and CDR2 YYNGEE. CDR3 residues: CASSDRTGWNTGELFF. In DNA, the CDR3 is TGTGCCAGCAGCGACCGGACAGGGTGGAATACCGGGGAGCTGTTTTTT.

The sample holds many counts of this clonotype. The chain has TRBV6-2 or TRBV6-3 and TRBJ2-1; D gene unclear. The V end lost 0 bases, the J end lost 4 bases, and 4 bases lay between the germline ends. The CDR3 has 13 residues. Germline lookup yields CDR1 MNHEY and CDR2 SVGEGT. The CDR3 reads CASSYSGYNEQFF. CDR3 sequence (DNA): TGTGCCAGCAGTTACTCAGGGTACAATGAGCAGTTCTTC.

At least ten counts were recorded for this clonotype. The chain employs TRBV6-1 and TRBJ1-2; D unresolved. The CDR3 contains 13 residues. The V end lost 6 bases, the J end lost 5 bases, and 13 bases lay between the germline ends. Looked up from germline, CDR1 is MNHNS and CDR2 is SASEGT. CDR3: CASSQWQSYGYTF. Written as DNA, the CDR3 is TGTGCCAGCAGCCAGTGGCAGTCGTATGGCTACACCTTC.

This clonotype was detected many times. V is TRBV6-2 or TRBV6-3 and J is TRBJ2-7; D may be TRBD1 (7 bases). The CDR3 is 16 residues long. Trimming removed 0 bases from V and 4 bases from J, with 16 bases in between. CDR1 MNHEY and CDR2 SVGEGT come from the germline V gene. For the CDR3, the DNA is TGTGCCAGCAGTTACTCGATGGAGGGGGCAGGGTACGAGCAGTACGTC. This encodes CASSYSMEGAGYEQYV.

V and J are TRBV19 and TRBJ1-5; D unresolved. Germline V gives CDR1 LNHDA, CDR2 SQIVND (reference sequence). V was pared by 6 bases and J by 2 bases, with 14 bases between. This CDR3 has 15 amino acids. In DNA, the CDR3 is TGTGCCAGTAGCAGAACATTTGCTGGCAATCAGCCCCAGCATTTT. Translation: CASSRTFAGNQPQHF.

This clonotype was counted many times. The rearrangement uses TRBV5-1 and TRBJ1-6; perhaps TRBD1 as D (6 bases). V lost 1 base and J lost 5, with 19 bases in between. The CDR3 is 18 amino acids. Germline V gene lookup returns CDR1 SGHRS and CDR2 YFSETQ. CDR3 in DNA: TGCGCCAGCAGCTTGAGGGGGACGACCCGGACTGATAATTCACCCCTCCACTTT. Its protein is CASSLRGTTRTDNSPLHF. The variable domain in full, completed from reference TRBV5-1 and TRBJ1-6, reads KAGVTQTPRYLIKTRGQQVTLSCSPISGHRSVSWYQQTPGQGLQFLFEYFSETQRNKGNFPGRFSGRQFSNSRSEMNVSTLELGDSALYLCASSLRGTTRTDNSPLHFGNGTRLTVT.

Many counts were recorded for this clonotype. One end of the junction fails to match germline, which may point to a read error. The genes are TRBV15 and TRBJ1-1; D remains unclear. This CDR3 has 13 amino acids. Germline V lookup: CDR1 LNHNV, CDR2 YYDKDF (reference sequence). DNA for the CDR3: TGTGCCACCAGCATTGACCAGAACCCTGAAGCTTTCTTT. It specifies CATSIDQNPEAFF.

The chain has TRBV7-9 and TRBJ2-3; 12 nucleotides line up with TRBD2. The CDR3 is 15 amino acids. Germline V CDR1 and CDR2: SEHNR, FQNEAQ (reference sequence). The ends lost 5 bases at V and 6 bases at J; junction bases unmatched: 6. CDR3 nucleotide sequence: TGTGCCAGCAGCCCGAGGACTAGCGGGATTGATACGCAGTATTTT. It yields the protein CASSPRTSGIDTQYF.

This clonotype has ten or more counts. The chain recombines TRBV5-5 with TRBJ1-1; D is possibly TRBD1 (5 bases). The CDR3 is 15 amino acids. The germline CDR1 and CDR2 sequences are SGHKS and YYEKEE (reference sequence). V gave up 2 bases and J gave up 4 bases, with 15 bases separating them. The CDR3 sequence: CASSLGPPGGTEAFF. The CDR3 DNA reads as TGTGCCAGCAGCTTAGGGCCCCCCGGGGGCACTGAAGCTTTCTTT.

Concerning this clonotype: This clone may be a read error of a much larger clone one base away. This chain uses TRBV10-3 with TRBJ2-1, with D possibly matching TRBD2 (6 bases). Trimming removed 3 bases from V and 10 bases from J, with 13 bases in between. CDR3 length equals 13 residues. Germline V gene sequence: CDR1 ENHRY, CDR2 SYGVKD. For the CDR3, the DNA is TGTGCCATCAGTGAAATGCGGGGAGAGGAGCAGTTCTTC. Translated: CAISEMRGEEQFF.

The V call is TRBV25-1, the J call TRBJ2-2; D is unresolved. The length of the CDR3 is 14 residues. Looked up from germline, CDR1 is MGHDK and CDR2 is SYGVNS. Trimming cost V 1 base and J 1 base, with 4 bases left between them. CDR3 amino acids: CASSEFRNTGELFF. As DNA, the CDR3 is TGTGCCAGCAGTGAATTTCGGAACACCGGGGAGCTGTTTTTT. The whole variable domain, filled in from reference TRBV25-1 and TRBJ2-2, reads EADIYQTPRYLVIGTGKKITLECSQTMGHDKMYWYQQDPGMELHLIHYSYGVNSTEKGDLSSESTVSRIRTEHFPLTLESARPSHTSQYLCASSEFRNTGELFFGEGSRLTVL.

This clonotype was counted ten times or more. The chain recombines TRBV7-6 with TRBJ2-2; 8 positions agree with TRBD2. This CDR3 has 14 residues. CDR1 and CDR2 (germline): SGHVS, FNYEAQ. The V gene end was trimmed by 3 bases and the J gene end by 7 bases; junction bases not matched to a gene: 4. The CDR3 sequence: CASSLSGGGGELFF. In DNA, the CDR3 is TGTGCCAGCAGCTTGAGCGGGGGAGGCGGGGAGCTGTTTTTT.

This sequence joins TRBV6-2 or TRBV6-3 and TRBJ2-1, with D unclear. The CDR3 covers 14 residues. With 6 bases removed from V and 0 bases from J, the gap between germline ends came to 9 bases. In germline, CDR1 is MNHEY, CDR2 SVGEGT. For the CDR3, the DNA is TGTGCCAGCAGCCCCCAGAGCTCCTACAATGAGCAGTTCTTC. Protein: CASSPQSSYNEQFF.

In its sample, this clonotype was seen many times. The chain links TRBV6-6 to TRBJ2-7; unclear D gene. Germline lookup yields CDR1 MNHNY and CDR2 SVGAGI (reference sequence). Trimming stripped 2 bases from V and 3 bases from J, with 8 bases between. The CDR3 contains 13 residues. The CDR3 loop is CASSYDRSYEQYV. The CDR3 DNA sequence: TGTGCCAGCAGTTACGACCGTAGCTACGAGCAGTACGTC.